This TCR beta chain was captured in a study of post-analysis software for immune sequencing data. General study findings and limits: Strong co-clustering by F measure was evident for samples that had been prepared in the same batch. Compared with controls, patients had more of about 5 TRBV segments, including TRBV5-6, TRBV5-1 and TRBV20-1. Relative to controls, patients with multiple sclerosis showed significantly lower normalized Chao1 diversity.

To note about this clonotype: Its antigen remains unidentified.

The CDR3 spans 15 residues. The V and J ends lost 2 bases and 3 bases respectively, with 8 bases between them. Germline V lookup: CDR1 MNHEY, CDR2 SVGEGT. Built from TCR beta cDNA, the libraries had unique molecular identifiers in them. There were about 1 to 10 million T cells, and around 500,000 cDNA molecules came from them. One entry per CDR3 protein results from TCRdb running MiXCR on the PCR reads. Of a few hundred thousand distinct CDR3 sequences in the sample, 35% to 40% are singletons; the top ten hold less than 6%. The chain joins TRBV6-2 or TRBV6-3 to TRBJ2-6; a weak D match, TRBD1 (5 bases). What was sequenced was blood. The receptor was derived from a girl between 5 and 17 years old with multiple sclerosis. The CDR3 DNA is TGTGCCAGCAGTTACGGGGCGAGTGGGGCCAACGTCCTGACTTTC. This encodes CASSYGASGANVLTF.